These 21 T cell receptor beta chains share one sample of origin, sequenced in a study of blood T cell repertoires in COVID-19. Produced via immunoSEQ multiplex PCR; TCRdb's table is partial and in-frame only. The sample carries 120,000 to 150,000 clones, 82% recorded once. Sequencing used peripheral blood. These receptors all stem from a woman aged 80 or over with acute or convalescent COVID-19.

The chain carries TRBV12-3 or TRBV12-4 and TRBJ1-6; D not resolved. The CDR3 consists of 13 residues. V lost 3 bases, J lost 14 bases, and 14 bases lay in between. CDR3: CASSLMEGRALHF. Here the CDR3 DNA reads TGTGCCAGCAGTTTGATGGAGGGAAGGGCCCTCCACTTT.

The J gene is TRBJ2-7, the V gene TRBV5-4; a weak D match, TRBD1 (5 bases). V lost 2 bases and J lost 5, with 11 bases in between. The CDR3 runs 13 residues. Germline-derived CDR1 and CDR2 are SGHNT and YYREEE (reference sequence). The CDR3 DNA reads as TGTGCCAGCAGCTTTGGACATAGAGACGAGCAGTACTTC. This sequence encodes CASSFGHRDEQYF.

The chain joins TRBV4-1 to TRBJ2-3; 12 positions agree with TRBD1. This CDR3 region has 17 residues. V was clipped by 4 bases and J by 4 bases; unmatched bases: 9. Per germline, CDR1 MGHRA and CDR2 YSYEKL. The CDR3 is CASSRTGTGGNSDTQYF. The CDR3 DNA sequence: TGCGCCAGCAGCCGCACCGGGACAGGGGGCAACTCAGATACGCAGTATTTT.

The chain links TRBV10-3 to TRBJ1-6, with D possibly matching TRBD1 (5 bases). The CDR3 length is 15 residues. CDR1 is ENHRY and CDR2 is SYGVKD in the germline V gene. Between the trimmed V and J ends, which lost 0 bases and 10 bases, there was a span of 13 bases. CDR3 residues: CAISESQGGVSPLHF. CDR3 coding DNA: TGTGCCATCAGTGAGTCGCAGGGTGGGGTGTCACCCCTCCACTTT.

The chain has TRBV5-4 and TRBJ2-7; D is possibly TRBD1 (6 bases). The CDR3 covers 14 residues. V was shortened by 4 bases and J by 2 bases, with 13 bases between the two germline ends. CDR1 SGHNT and CDR2 YYREEE come from the germline V gene (reference sequence). CDR3 sequence reads: CASSHTGNPYEQYF. CDR3 DNA sequence: TGTGCCAGCAGCCACACAGGGAACCCCTACGAGCAGTACTTC.

In this sample, this clone turned up once. The chain joins TRBV5-4 to TRBJ2-7, with 8 bases aligning to TRBD2. V lost 4 bases to trimming and J lost 3 bases; unmatched junction nucleotides: 12. The CDR3 sequence is 16 residues long. Germline V gene data show CDR1 as SGHNT and CDR2 as YYREEE (reference sequence). The CDR3 sequence: CASSLPTGGRYYEQYF. The CDR3 DNA reads as TGTGCCAGCAGCCTACCTACGGGCGGGAGGTACTACGAGCAGTACTTC.

The rearrangement links TRBV6-5 to TRBJ2-1, with D perhaps TRBD2 (6 bases). Germline CDR1 is MNHEY and CDR2 is SVGAGI. There are 14 residues in the CDR3. V gave up 7 bases and J gave up 9 bases, with 19 bases separating them. The CDR3 is CASTPGLMHGEQFF. CDR3 coding DNA: TGTGCCAGCACCCCGGGACTGATGCACGGTGAGCAGTTCTTC.

This chain uses TRBV6-5 with TRBJ1-3, with D possibly TRBD1 on 6 matching bases. V lost 6 bases and J 0 bases, leaving 12 bases between the germline ends. This CDR3 contains 15 residues. CDR1 is MNHEY and CDR2 is SVGAGI in the germline V gene. The CDR3 bases are TGTGCCAGCAGCCCCGGGACAATCTCTGGAAACACCATATATTTT. It is translated as CASSPGTISGNTIYF.

This clone has just a few counts. The CDR3: CASSARTGDTEAFF. Written as DNA, the CDR3 is TGCGCCAGCAGCGCACGGACAGGTGATACTGAAGCTTTCTTT. The chain combines TRBV5-1 with TRBJ1-1; 7 positions agree with TRBD1. The CDR3 consists of 14 residues. V lost 4 bases to trimming and J lost 5 bases; unmatched junction nucleotides: 8. Germline loops: CDR1 SGHRS, CDR2 YFSETQ.

The chain links TRBV30 to TRBJ2-7, with a possible D match to TRBD2 (6 bases). Germline CDR1 is GTSNPN and CDR2 is SVGIG (reference sequence). Between the trimmed V and J ends, which lost 1 base and 2 bases, there was a span of 15 bases. This CDR3 contains 15 residues. DNA of the CDR3: TGTGCCTGGAGTGCCCCCTGGCGGGGAGCCTACGAGCAGTACTTC. It encodes CAWSAPWRGAYEQYF.

J is TRBJ1-2 and V is TRBV9; TRBD1 might be the D (6 bases). The CDR3 totals 15 residues. V shed 3 bases and J shed 0 bases, with 12 bases lying between them. Per germline, CDR1 SGDLS and CDR2 YYNGEE. The CDR3 DNA sequence: TGTGCCAGCAGCGCCTGGGACAACGCTAACTATGGCTACACCTTC. Translating it yields CASSAWDNANYGYTF.

The gene calls are TRBV9 and TRBJ2-1; possibly TRBD2 for D (6 bases). The CDR3 has 15 amino acids. Per the germline V gene, CDR1 is SGDLS and CDR2 is YYNGEE. The V end lost 1 base, the J end lost 4 bases, and 12 bases lay between the germline ends. Here the CDR3 reads CASSVSGTDYNEQFF. In nucleotides, the CDR3 is TGTGCCAGCAGCGTATCTGGGACTGATTACAATGAGCAGTTCTTC.

The J gene is TRBJ1-1, the V gene TRBV4-1; 9 nucleotides align to TRBD1. The CDR3 has 15 amino acids. V lost 3 bases, J lost 3 bases, and 5 bases stayed unmatched. The germline CDR1 and CDR2 sequences are MGHRA and YSYEKL. This chain's CDR3 is CASSHGQGLYTEAFF. The CDR3 bases are TGCGCCAGCAGCCACGGACAGGGGCTTTACACTGAAGCTTTCTTT.

The chain carries TRBV13 and TRBJ2-7, with D possibly TRBD2 on 5 matching bases. With 5 bases removed from V and 9 bases from J, the gap between germline ends came to 17 bases. Per the germline V gene, CDR1 is PRHDT and CDR2 is FYEKMQ (reference sequence). The CDR3 has 13 residues. CDR3 nucleotide sequence: TGTGCCAGCAGCCCTACCCGGGGTTCGGTGCAGTACTTC. It specifies CASSPTRGSVQYF.

In its sample, this clone was seen once. The gene calls are TRBV30 and TRBJ1-2; D gene uncertain. The CDR3 sequence is 12 residues long. Germline CDR1 reads GTSNPN; CDR2 reads SVGIG (reference sequence). The ends were cut back, 0 bases at V and 5 bases at J, with 7 bases in the middle. The CDR3 coding sequence is TGTGCCTGGAGTGTACGAGGTTATGGCTACACCTTC. It codes for CAWSVRGYGYTF.

The chain couples TRBV5-4 to TRBJ2-1, with TRBD2 matching 7 bases. Looked up from germline, CDR1 is SGHNT and CDR2 is YYREEE (reference sequence). The length of the CDR3 is 16 residues. After removal of 0 bases from V and 3 bases from J, the junction contained 6 bases not matched to a gene. The chain's CDR3 is CASSLGAGLGYNEQFF. The CDR3 coding sequence is TGTGCCAGCAGCTTGGGGGCCGGACTAGGCTACAATGAGCAGTTCTTC.

The V call is TRBV28, the J call TRBJ1-4; D is possibly TRBD1 (6 bases). Germline loops: CDR1 MDHEN, CDR2 SYDVKM. CDR3 length: 13 amino acids. V gave up 6 bases and J gave up 11 bases, with 16 bases separating them. Written as DNA, the CDR3 is TGTGCCAGCAGCCCCATGACAGGAAACAAACTGTTTTTT. Translating it yields CASSPMTGNKLFF.

This clone was seen only a few times. The V call is TRBV19, the J call TRBJ1-1; 8 nucleotides line up with TRBD1. Looked up from germline, CDR1 is LNHDA and CDR2 is SQIVND (reference sequence). The CDR3 has 13 residues. The trim removed 10 bases at V and 5 bases at J, leaving 9 bases unmatched. The chain's CDR3 is CATHRQGRTEAFF. The DNA for the CDR3 is TGTGCCACGCACAGACAGGGGAGGACTGAAGCTTTCTTT.

The chain recombines TRBV10-3 with TRBJ1-3; 10 positions agree with TRBD1. V was clipped by 4 bases and J by 10 bases; unmatched bases: 4. The CDR3 is made up of 13 amino acids. CDR1 is ENHRY and CDR2 is SYGVKD in the germline V gene. The CDR3 reads CAISGTGGNTIYF. The CDR3 DNA sequence: TGTGCCATCAGTGGGACAGGGGGTAATACCATATATTTT.

The chain employs TRBV6-5 and TRBJ2-1; possible D gene TRBD1, 6 bases. CDR1 and CDR2 (germline): MNHEY, SVGAGI. The V gene lost 5 bases and the J gene lost 7 bases, with 9 bases spanning the gap. The CDR3 length is 12 residues. The CDR3 bases are TGTGCCAGCAGTAAACAGGGTAATGAGCAGTTCTTC. Protein product: CASSKQGNEQFF.

The genes are TRBV6-5 and TRBJ1-3; 7 bases line up with TRBD1. The CDR3 contains 15 residues. Trimming took 6 bases from V and 0 from J; bases not matched to a gene: 5. Germline loops: CDR1 MNHEY, CDR2 SVGAGI. CDR3 coding DNA: TGTGCCAGCAGCTCTAACAGGGGCTCTGGAAACACCATATATTTT. Translated, it gives CASSSNRGSGNTIYF.